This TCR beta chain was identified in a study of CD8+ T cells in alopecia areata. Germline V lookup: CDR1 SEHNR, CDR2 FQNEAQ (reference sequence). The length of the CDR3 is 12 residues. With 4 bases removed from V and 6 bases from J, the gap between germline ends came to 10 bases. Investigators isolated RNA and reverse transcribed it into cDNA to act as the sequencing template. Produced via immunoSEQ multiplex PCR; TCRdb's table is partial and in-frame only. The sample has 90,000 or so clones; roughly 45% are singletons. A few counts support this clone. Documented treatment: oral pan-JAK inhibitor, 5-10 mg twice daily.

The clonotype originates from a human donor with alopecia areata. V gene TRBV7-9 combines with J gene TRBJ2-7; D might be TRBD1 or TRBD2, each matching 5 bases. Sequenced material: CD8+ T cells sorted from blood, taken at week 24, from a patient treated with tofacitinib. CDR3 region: CASSYTGGEQYF. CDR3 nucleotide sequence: TGTGCCAGCAGCTACACAGGAGGCGAGCAGTACTTC.